The clone carrying this T cell receptor beta chain was recorded once. Its antigen is unknown. The CDR3 runs to 16 residues. From germline, CDR1 is SGHNT and CDR2 YYREEE (reference sequence). V shed 0 bases, J shed 4 bases, and the junction held 5 bases outside the gene matches. This entry comes from a study of shared clonotypes between healthy human individuals. CD4+ cells yielded CD45RA+ naive and CD45RA-negative memory subsets. General study results and limits: Clonotypes shared by all four donors outscored non-shared clonotypes in generation probability.

Sorted-subset replicate PCRs used 200 ng DNA, 25,000 to 30,000 T cell genomes. The protocol was immunoSEQ multiplex PCR, while the TCRdb copy is restricted to in-frame clones and leaves out a portion. The sample contains about 960,000 clones, over 75% of which appear only once. The receptor was isolated from a man between 18 and 35 years old in good health. V and J are TRBV5-4 and TRBJ2-2, with 8 bases that match TRBD2. Sequenced sample: memory CD4+ T cells sorted from blood. Subset described: CD45RA-negative fraction. The CDR3 reads CASSLASSGSTGELFF. CDR3 bases: TGTGCCAGCAGCTTGGCATCTAGCGGGTCCACCGGGGAGCTGTTTTTT.